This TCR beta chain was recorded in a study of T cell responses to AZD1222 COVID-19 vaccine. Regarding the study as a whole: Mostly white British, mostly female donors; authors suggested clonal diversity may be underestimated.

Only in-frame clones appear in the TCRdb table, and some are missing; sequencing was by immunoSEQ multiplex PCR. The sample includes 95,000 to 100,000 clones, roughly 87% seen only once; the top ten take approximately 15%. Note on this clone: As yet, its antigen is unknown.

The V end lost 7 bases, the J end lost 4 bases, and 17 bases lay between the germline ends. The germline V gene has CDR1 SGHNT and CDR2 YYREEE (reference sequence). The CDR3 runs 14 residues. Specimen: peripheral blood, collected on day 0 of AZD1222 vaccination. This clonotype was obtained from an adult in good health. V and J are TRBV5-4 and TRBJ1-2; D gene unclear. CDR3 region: CASVRKGDGYGYTF. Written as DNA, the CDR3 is TGTGCCAGCGTCCGAAAAGGAGACGGCTATGGCTACACCTTC.